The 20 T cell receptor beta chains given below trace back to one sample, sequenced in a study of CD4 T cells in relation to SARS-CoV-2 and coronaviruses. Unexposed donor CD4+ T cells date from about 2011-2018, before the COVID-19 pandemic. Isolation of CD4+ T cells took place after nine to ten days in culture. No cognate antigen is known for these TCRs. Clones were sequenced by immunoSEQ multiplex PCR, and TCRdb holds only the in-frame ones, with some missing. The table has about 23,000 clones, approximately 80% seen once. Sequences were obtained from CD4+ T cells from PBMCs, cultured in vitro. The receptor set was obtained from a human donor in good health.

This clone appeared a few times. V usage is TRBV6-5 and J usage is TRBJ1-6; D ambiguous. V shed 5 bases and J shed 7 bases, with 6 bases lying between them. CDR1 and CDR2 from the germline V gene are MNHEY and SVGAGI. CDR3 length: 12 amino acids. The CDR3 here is CASSRSNSPLHF. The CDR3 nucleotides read TGTGCCAGCAGTCGTTCCAATTCACCCCTCCACTTT.

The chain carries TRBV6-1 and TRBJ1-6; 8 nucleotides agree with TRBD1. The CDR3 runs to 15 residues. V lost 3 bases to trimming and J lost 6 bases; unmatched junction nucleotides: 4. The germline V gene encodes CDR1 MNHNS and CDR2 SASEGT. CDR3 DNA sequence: TGTGCCAGCAGTGATAGACAGGGGAGTAATTCACCCCTCCACTTT. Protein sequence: CASSDRQGSNSPLHF.

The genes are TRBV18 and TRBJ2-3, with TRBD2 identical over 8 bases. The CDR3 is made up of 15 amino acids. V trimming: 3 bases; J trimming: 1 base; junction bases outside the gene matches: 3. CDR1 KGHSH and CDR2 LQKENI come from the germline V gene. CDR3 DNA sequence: TGTGCCAGCTCACCCTTAGCGGGACGCACAGATACGCAGTATTTT. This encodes CASSPLAGRTDTQYF.

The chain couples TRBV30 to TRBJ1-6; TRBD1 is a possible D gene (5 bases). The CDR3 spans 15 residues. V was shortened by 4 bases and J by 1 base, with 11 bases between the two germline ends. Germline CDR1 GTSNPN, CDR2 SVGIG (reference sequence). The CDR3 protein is CAWNKGQSYNSPLHF. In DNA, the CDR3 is TGTGCCTGGAATAAGGGGCAGTCCTATAATTCACCCCTCCACTTT.

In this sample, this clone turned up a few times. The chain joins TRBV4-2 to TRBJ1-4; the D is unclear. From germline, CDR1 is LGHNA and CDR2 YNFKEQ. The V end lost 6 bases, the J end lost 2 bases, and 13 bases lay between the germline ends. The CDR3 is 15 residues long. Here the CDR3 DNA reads TGTGCCAGCAGTGGACTAGGGTCGACTAATGAAAAACTGTTTTTT. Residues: CASSGLGSTNEKLFF.

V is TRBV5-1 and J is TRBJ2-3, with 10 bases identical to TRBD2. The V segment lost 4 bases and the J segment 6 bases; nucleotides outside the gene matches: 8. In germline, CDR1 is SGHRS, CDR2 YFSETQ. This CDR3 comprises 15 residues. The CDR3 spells CASSPLEAGGDTQYF. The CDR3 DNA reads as TGCGCCAGCAGCCCCCTGGAAGCGGGAGGGGATACGCAGTATTTT.

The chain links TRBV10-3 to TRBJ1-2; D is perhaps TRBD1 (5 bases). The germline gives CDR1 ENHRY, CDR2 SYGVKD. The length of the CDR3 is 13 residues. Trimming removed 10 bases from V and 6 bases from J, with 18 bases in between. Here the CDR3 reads CATDRGRLHGYTF. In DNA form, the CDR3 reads TGTGCCACCGACCGGGGACGGCTGCATGGCTACACCTTC.

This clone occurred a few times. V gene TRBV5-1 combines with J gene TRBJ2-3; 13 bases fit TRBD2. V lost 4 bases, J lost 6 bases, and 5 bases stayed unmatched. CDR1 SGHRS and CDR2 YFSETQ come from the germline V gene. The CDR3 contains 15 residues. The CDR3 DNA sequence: TGCGCCAGCAGCCCGTCGGGACTAGCGGGGGATACGCAGTATTTT. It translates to CASSPSGLAGDTQYF.

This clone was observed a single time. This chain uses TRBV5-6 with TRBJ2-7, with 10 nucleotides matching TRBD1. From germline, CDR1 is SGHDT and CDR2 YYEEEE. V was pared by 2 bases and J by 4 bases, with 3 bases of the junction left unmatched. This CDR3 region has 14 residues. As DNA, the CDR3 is TGTGCCAGCAGCTTTCCGGACAGGGGGTACGAGCAGTACTTC. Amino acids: CASSFPDRGYEQYF.

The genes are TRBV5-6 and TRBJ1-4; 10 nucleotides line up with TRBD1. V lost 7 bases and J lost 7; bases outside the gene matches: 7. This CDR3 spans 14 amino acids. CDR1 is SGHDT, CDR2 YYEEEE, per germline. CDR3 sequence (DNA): TGTGCCAGCCTCCGGTGGACAGGGGGTGAAAAACTGTTTTTT. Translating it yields CASLRWTGGEKLFF.

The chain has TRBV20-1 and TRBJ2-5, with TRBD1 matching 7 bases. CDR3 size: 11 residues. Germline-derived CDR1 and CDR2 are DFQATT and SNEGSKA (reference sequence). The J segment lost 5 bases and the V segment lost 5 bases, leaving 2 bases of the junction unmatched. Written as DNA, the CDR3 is TGCAGTGCTTACAGGGGCGAGACCCAGTACTTC. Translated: CSAYRGETQYF.

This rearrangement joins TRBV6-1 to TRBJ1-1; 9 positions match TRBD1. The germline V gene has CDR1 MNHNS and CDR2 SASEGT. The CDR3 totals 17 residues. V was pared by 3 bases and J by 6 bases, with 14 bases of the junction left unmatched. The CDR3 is CASSDTLGQGIFAEAFF. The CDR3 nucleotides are TGTGCCAGCAGTGACACCTTGGGACAGGGAATTTTCGCTGAAGCTTTCTTT.

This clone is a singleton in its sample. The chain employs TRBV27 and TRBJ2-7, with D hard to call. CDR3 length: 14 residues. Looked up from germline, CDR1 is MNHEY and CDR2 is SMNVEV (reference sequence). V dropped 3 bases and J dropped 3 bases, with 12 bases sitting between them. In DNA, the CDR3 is TGTGCCAGCAGTTTGGTGGCGTCGAGCTACGAGCAGTACTTC. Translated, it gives CASSLVASSYEQYF.

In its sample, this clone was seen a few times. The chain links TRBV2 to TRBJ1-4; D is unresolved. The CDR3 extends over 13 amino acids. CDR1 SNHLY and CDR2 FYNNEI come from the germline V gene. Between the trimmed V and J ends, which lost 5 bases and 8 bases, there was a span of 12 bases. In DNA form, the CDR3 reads TGTGCCAGCAGTTATCGAGGAGGGGAAAAACTGTTTTTT. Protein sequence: CASSYRGGEKLFF. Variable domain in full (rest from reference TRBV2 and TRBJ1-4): EPEVTQTPSHQVTQMGQEVILRCVPISNHLYFYWYRQILGQKVEFLVSFYNNEISEKSEIFDDQFSVERPDGSNFTLKIRSTKLEDSAMYFCASSYRGGEKLFFGSGTQLSVL.

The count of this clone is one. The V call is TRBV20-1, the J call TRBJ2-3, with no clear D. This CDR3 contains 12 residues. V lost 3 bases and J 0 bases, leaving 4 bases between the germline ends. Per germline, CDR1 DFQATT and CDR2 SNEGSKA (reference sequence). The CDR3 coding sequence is TGCAGTGCTAGTTCCAGCACAGATACGCAGTATTTT. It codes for CSASSSTDTQYF.

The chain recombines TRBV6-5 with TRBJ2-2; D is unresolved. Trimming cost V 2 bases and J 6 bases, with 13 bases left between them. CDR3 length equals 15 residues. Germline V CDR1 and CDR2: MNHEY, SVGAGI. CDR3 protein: CASSYGVVRAGELFF. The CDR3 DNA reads TGTGCCAGCAGTTACGGTGTCGTCCGAGCCGGGGAGCTGTTTTTT.

The CDR3: CAWSGASDFSYEQYF. The CDR3 bases are TGTGCCTGGAGTGGCGCCAGCGATTTCTCCTACGAGCAGTACTTC. The chain employs TRBV30 and TRBJ2-7; D uncertain. V was pared by 1 base and J by 0 bases, with 13 bases between. The CDR3 extends over 15 amino acids. The germline V gene has CDR1 GTSNPN and CDR2 SVGIG (reference sequence).

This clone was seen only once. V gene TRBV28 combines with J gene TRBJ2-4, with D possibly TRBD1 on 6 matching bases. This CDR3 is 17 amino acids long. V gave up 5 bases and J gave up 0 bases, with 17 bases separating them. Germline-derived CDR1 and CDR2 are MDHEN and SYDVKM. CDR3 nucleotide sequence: TGTGCCAGCAGTCCCTCGGACAGCCCGATAGCCAAAAACATTCAGTACTTC. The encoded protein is CASSPSDSPIAKNIQYF.

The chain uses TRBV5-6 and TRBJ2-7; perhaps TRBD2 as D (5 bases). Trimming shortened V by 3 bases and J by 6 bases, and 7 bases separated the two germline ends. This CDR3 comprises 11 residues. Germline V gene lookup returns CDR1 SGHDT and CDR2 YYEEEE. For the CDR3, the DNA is TGTGCCAGCAGCTCTAGCTTCGAGCAGTACTTC. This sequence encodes CASSSSFEQYF.

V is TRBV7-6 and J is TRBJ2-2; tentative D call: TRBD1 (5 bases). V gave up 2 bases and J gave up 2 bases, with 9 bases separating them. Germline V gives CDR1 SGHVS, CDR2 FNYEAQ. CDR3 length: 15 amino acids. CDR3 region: CASSLNGANTGELFF. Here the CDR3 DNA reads TGTGCCAGCAGCTTAAATGGGGCCAACACCGGGGAGCTGTTTTTT.